This T cell receptor beta chain was recorded in a study of cytomegalovirus exposure and HLA in healthy donors. Across the whole study: Prior work identified 95 million to 120 million unique TCR beta sequences in 150 million to 200 million T cells. Samples from HLA-typed donors yielded about 85 million unique TCRs in an early data release.

Study results and limitations: TCR beta V segments were, for the most part, productive about 87% or about 30% of the time in an earlier analysis.

To note about this clone: No antigen is known for it.

This CDR3 contains 17 residues. Trimming took 2 bases from V and 1 from J; bases not matched to a gene: 6. Germline V gene data show CDR1 as MNHNS and CDR2 as SASEGT. Vbeta (60) and Jbeta (13) primers were used in the PCR. The method was immunoSEQ multiplex PCR; TCRdb's version includes in-frame clones alone and lacks a portion of them. Among under 200,000 clones listed, around 73% were seen once. This sequence joins TRBV6-1 and TRBJ2-4, with 9 positions matching TRBD2. The specimen was PBMCs. The clonotype originates from a man aged 55 to 70 in good health and CMV-seronegative. The CDR3 nucleotides read TGTGCCAGCAGTGAACAGGGGACTAGCCGGGCCAAAAACATTCAGTACTTC. It yields the protein CASSEQGTSRAKNIQYF.